The 11 T cell receptor beta chains below come from one sample, sequenced in a study of radiation and T cells in renal cell carcinoma. The data were produced by immunoSEQ multiplex PCR, yet TCRdb's version contains in-frame clones alone and is incomplete. The repertoire consists of about 24,000 clones, with about three fifths occurring once and the leading ten covering approximately 23%. Documented treatment: treatment-naive control, cytoreductive nephrectomy. The sample was tumor tissue, taken from a patient whose treatment was nephrectomy without radiotherapy. These receptor sequences come from a man aged 35 to 55 with renal cell carcinoma.

In regard to this clone: One end of the junction does not line up with germline, which may come from a read error. The same CDR3 arises from other DNA sequences in this sample as well. This chain links TRBV29-1 with TRBJ2-6, with 9 positions matching TRBD2. Germline CDR1 and CDR2: SQVTM and ANQGSEA. This CDR3 region has 16 residues. In nucleotides, the CDR3 is TGCCGCGTGGCGGGGGGGCTGGGCTCTGGGGCCAACGTCCTGACTTTC. It encodes CRVAGGLGSGANVLTF.

This clone has more than one count but fewer than ten. V gene TRBV2 combines with J gene TRBJ2-7; 7 bases map to TRBD2. From germline, CDR1 is SNHLY and CDR2 FYNNEI. The V segment lost 8 bases and the J segment 2 bases; nucleotides outside the gene matches: 9. The CDR3 has 14 residues. This CDR3 reads CASSSAGGTYEQYV. The CDR3 DNA follows: TGTGCCAGCTCGAGTGCCGGGGGGACCTACGAGCAGTACGTC.

The chain links TRBV18 to TRBJ1-2; D might be TRBD1 (5 bases). Germline assignment: CDR1 KGHSH and CDR2 LQKENI. The CDR3 is 14 amino acids. V was clipped by 8 bases and J by 6 bases, with 19 bases between them. The CDR3 reads CASQGVPTPDGYTF. The CDR3 bases are TGTGCCAGCCAAGGGGTTCCTACGCCGGATGGCTACACCTTC.

The chain is built from TRBV9 and TRBJ2-3; D ambiguous. CDR1 and CDR2 from the germline V gene are SGDLS and YYNGEE. The CDR3 is 15 residues long. Trimming shortened V by 3 bases and J by 3 bases, and 14 bases separated the two germline ends. The CDR3: CASSERVQRTDTQYF. The CDR3 DNA follows: TGTGCCAGCAGCGAAAGGGTACAGAGGACAGATACGCAGTATTTT.

The chain carries TRBV5-1 and TRBJ2-1; 8 bases are shared with TRBD2. V trimming: 7 bases; J trimming: 6 bases; junction bases outside the gene matches: 21. The CDR3 is 18 amino acids. Germline CDR1 is SGHRS and CDR2 is YFSETQ. For the CDR3, the DNA is TGCGCCAGCTCGGAAAGGCCAACAAAGGGCGGGAGGCCCAATGAGCAGTTCTTC. Protein product: CASSERPTKGGRPNEQFF. Complete variable domain (other parts from reference TRBV5-1 and TRBJ2-1): KAGVTQTPRYLIKTRGQQVTLSCSPISGHRSVSWYQQTPGQGLQFLFEYFSETQRNKGNFPGRFSGRQFSNSRSEMNVSTLELGDSALYLCASSERPTKGGRPNEQFFGPGTRLTVL.

The chain employs TRBV6-4 and TRBJ1-1; TRBD1 aligns across 9 bases. The CDR3 contains 14 residues. Germline assignment: CDR1 MRHNA and CDR2 SNTAGT. Trimming at V came to 6 bases and at J to 3 bases, leaving 5 bases not matched to a gene. In DNA, the CDR3 is TGTGCCAGCAGCGCACAGGGGGCGGACACTGAAGCTTTCTTT. Its translation: CASSAQGADTEAFF.

The gene calls are TRBV5-1 and TRBJ2-1; the match to TRBD2 covers 8 bases. J lost 4 bases, V lost 0 bases, and 6 bases had no gene match. Germline V CDR1 and CDR2: SGHRS, YFSETQ. The CDR3 is 16 residues long. The CDR3 sequence: CASSLVVAGLYNEQFF. CDR3 DNA: TGCGCCAGCAGCTTGGTCGTAGCGGGGCTGTACAATGAGCAGTTCTTC.

This clone was counted at least ten times. This rearrangement joins TRBV9 to TRBJ2-1, with no clear D. V lost 4 bases and J lost 5, with 16 bases in between. The CDR3 contains 15 residues. Germline values: CDR1 SGDLS, CDR2 YYNGEE. For the CDR3, the DNA is TGTGCCAGCAGCCCCCGGGCAGATTTCCACAATGAGCAGTTCTTC. It specifies CASSPRADFHNEQFF. The whole variable domain, filled in from reference TRBV9 and TRBJ2-1, reads DSGVTQTPKHLITATGQRVTLRCSPRSGDLSVYWYQQSLDQGLQFLIQYYNGEERAKGNILERFSAQQFPDLHSELNLSSLELGDSALYFCASSPRADFHNEQFFGPGTRLTVL.

This clone appeared a few times. J is TRBJ1-2 and V is TRBV6-6; D is unclear. The germline V and J ends were trimmed by 2 bases and 8 bases, with 12 bases remaining between them. The CDR3 totals 13 residues. The germline V gene has CDR1 MNHNY and CDR2 SVGAGI (reference sequence). The CDR3 DNA reads as TGTGCCAGCAGTTACAGGGATGGTCTAGGCTACACCTTC. As protein: CASSYRDGLGYTF.

Worth noting for this clone: The junction differs from germline at one of its ends, possibly a read error. The rearrangement joins TRBV6-5 to TRBJ2-1; TRBD1 might be the D (5 bases). The CDR3 extends over 11 amino acids. Germline-derived CDR1 and CDR2 are MNHEY and SVGAGI. CDR3 DNA: TGTGCCAGCAGTTCCCGGCAGGGCAGGGTCTTC. Its translation: CASSSRQGRVF.

The chain is built from TRBV29-1 and TRBJ2-5; possible D gene TRBD1, 5 bases. Looked up from germline, CDR1 is SQVTM and CDR2 is ANQGSEA. The CDR3 contains 12 residues. With 2 bases removed from V and 5 bases from J, the gap between germline ends came to 9 bases. In DNA, the CDR3 is TGCAGCGTTGAACAGGGTGGGGAGACCCAGTACTTC. Translating it yields CSVEQGGETQYF.